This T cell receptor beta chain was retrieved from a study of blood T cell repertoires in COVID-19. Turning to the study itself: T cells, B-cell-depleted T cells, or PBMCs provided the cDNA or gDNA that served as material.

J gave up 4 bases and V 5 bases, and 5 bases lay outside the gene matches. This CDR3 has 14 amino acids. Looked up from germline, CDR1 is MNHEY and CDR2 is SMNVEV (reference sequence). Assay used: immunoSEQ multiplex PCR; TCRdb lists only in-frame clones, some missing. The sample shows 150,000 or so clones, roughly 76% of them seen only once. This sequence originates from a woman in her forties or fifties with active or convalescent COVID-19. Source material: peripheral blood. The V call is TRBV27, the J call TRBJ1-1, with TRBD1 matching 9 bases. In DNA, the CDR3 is TGTGCCAGCAGTCGGGACAGGGCGGGCACTGAAGCTTTCTTT. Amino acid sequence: CASSRDRAGTEAFF.